This T cell receptor beta chain stems from a study of T cell repertoires and leukemia-associated antigens (dated by TCRdb to about 2019). Looking at the study overall: Each sample yielded about 5.1 to 7 million read pairs and roughly 3 to 5.0 million effective reads, 15 million to 20 million effective reads overall. In vitro peptide stimulation of healthy T cells was used with the aim of identifying the antigen recognized by a TCR Vbeta21 clone previously found in CML patients. Overall study outcomes, separate from this receptor: Across the four groups, there were no significant differences in the numbers of Vbeta genes (about 58), Jbeta genes (approximately 15), VDJ rearrangements, or unique CDR3s. Antigen specificity and function of the expanded clones were not tested directly and required further investigation.

For CDR1 and CDR2, the germline V gene lists MNHNS and SASEGT. The CDR3 runs 15 amino acids, cysteine and phenylalanine included. Only the CDR3 DNA stays, 45 bases, in frame from base 1. Total RNA was extracted from the cultured T cells using TRIzol reagent. TCRbeta libraries were amplified from RNA by 5' rapid amplification of cDNA ends (5'RACE). Before sequencing, library concentration and integrity were assessed using Qubit, an Agilent instrument, and quantitative PCR. A commercial service provider sequenced the qualified libraries on Illumina HiSeq or MiSeq. Turning to the authors' computational methods: TCR sequences in each sample were identified with MiXCR version 1.8.2. To qualify, a clone needed a CDR3 longer than four amino acids, an in-frame nucleotide length, and no stop codon. An effective read was defined as a read containing the complete CDR3 structure. RT-PCR with 24 Vbeta primers, GeneScan spectratyping, and Sanger sequencing were used to validate expanded clones. TCRdb took the public reads, trimmed them with fastp at Q25, ran MiXCR for clone calling and kept in-frame beta chains. Under each unique CDR3 protein, matching rows form one entry showing the most common genes and DNA. In this record, the V and J calls reflect TCRdb's handling and not the investigators' own analysis. Across this sample there are 9,700 or so distinct CDR3 sequences, with 43% seen only once. Roughly 53% of the sample is in the top ten clones.

As regards this clonotype: Its antigen is still unknown. At one end the junction does not follow the germline gene, possibly because of a read error.

CD3+ T cells were first rested overnight at approximately 2.7 million cells/mL in RPMI 1640 without fetal bovine serum. MACS immunomagnetic beads were used, per the manufacturer's instructions, to isolate CD3+ T cells from PBMCs. The TCR originated in a female donor in good health. Material: CD3+ T cells sorted from blood and cultured. Recombination connected TRBV6-1 to TRBJ2-7, and possibly TRBD2, on 6 matching bases. The DNA sequence is as follows: TGTGCCAGCAGTGAAAGGAGGGTTGGGTCCTACGAGCGGTGCTTC. Its translation is CASSERRVGSYERCF.